This T cell receptor beta chain is drawn from a study of blood T cell repertoires in COVID-19. Background on the study: Samples came from the United States, Italy and Spain, spanning acute and convalescent COVID-19. Sample material is recorded as cDNA or gDNA derived from T cells, B-cell-depleted T cells, or PBMCs.

V lost 0 bases and J 4 bases, leaving 13 bases between the germline ends. Germline assignment: CDR1 KGHSH and CDR2 LQKENI. CDR3 size: 15 residues. In the original processing: Reference gene primers were amplified, and this amplification served to estimate nucleated cell counts. Sequencing was performed with immunoSEQ multiplex PCR; in TCRdb, only in-frame clones are kept and a portion is missing. V and J calls and clone size follow that table, whereas D and trimming were derived from the DNA. Here the sample spans about 110,000 clones, about 87% being singletons. The rearrangement links TRBV18 to TRBJ2-7; tentative D call: TRBD2 (5 bases). The clonotype originates from a man between 45 and 60 years old with active or convalescent COVID-19. The specimen sequenced was peripheral blood. The CDR3 DNA sequence: TGTGCCAGCTCACCACCATTACCCAGAGGGTACGAGCAGTACTTC. Amino acid sequence: CASSPPLPRGYEQYF.